The source of this T cell receptor (beta chain) is a study of blood T cells in healthy people across ages. The CDR3 spans 12 residues. V shed 7 bases, J shed 6 bases, and the junction held 2 bases outside the gene matches. Germline V gene lookup returns CDR1 MGHDK and CDR2 SYGVNS. Alongside a J-beta primer mix, a sample-barcoded 5' primer served in a second PCR lasting roughly 6 to 11 cycles. Via MiXCR, TCRdb re-called the 5' RACE reads, giving one row per CDR3 protein. The repertoire holds over 700,000 distinct CDR3 sequences, with 20% to 25% as singletons. This same sample was also taken into another study, of T cells of mothers and their children.

This sequence joins TRBV25-1 and TRBJ2-4; the match to TRBD1 covers 8 bases. This sequence was found in a boy under 18 in good health. The sequenced sample was blood. Here the CDR3 DNA reads TGTGCCAGCACCGGACAGGGAAACATTCAGTACTTC. It specifies CASTGQGNIQYF.